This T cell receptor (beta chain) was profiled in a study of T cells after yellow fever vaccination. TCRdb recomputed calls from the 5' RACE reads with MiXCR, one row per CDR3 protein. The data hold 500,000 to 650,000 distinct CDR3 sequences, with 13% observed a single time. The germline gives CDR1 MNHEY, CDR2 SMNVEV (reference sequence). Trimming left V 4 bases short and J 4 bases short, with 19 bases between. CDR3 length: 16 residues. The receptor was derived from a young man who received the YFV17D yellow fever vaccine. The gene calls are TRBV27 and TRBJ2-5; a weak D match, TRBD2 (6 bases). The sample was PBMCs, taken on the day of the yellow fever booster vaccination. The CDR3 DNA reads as TGTGCCAGCAGTTCTCGCGGGACGAAAGGAGGAGAGACCCAGTACTTC. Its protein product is CASSSRGTKGGETQYF.